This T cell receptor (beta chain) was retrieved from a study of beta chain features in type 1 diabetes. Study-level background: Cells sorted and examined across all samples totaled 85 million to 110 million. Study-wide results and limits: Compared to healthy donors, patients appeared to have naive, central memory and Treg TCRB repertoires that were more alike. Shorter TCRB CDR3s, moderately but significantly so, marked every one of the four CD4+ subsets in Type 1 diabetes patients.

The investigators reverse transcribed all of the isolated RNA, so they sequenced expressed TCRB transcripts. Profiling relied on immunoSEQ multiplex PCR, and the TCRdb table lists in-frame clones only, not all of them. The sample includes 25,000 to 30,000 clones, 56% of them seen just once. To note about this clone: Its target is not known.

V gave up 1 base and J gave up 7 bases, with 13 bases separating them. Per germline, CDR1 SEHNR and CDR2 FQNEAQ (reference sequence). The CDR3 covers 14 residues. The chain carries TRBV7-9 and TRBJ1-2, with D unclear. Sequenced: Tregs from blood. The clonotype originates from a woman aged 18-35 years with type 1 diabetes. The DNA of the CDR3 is TGTGCCAGCAGCTTAGGTCGGGGTAATGGTGGCTACACCTTC. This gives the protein CASSLGRGNGGYTF.